The present entry profiles one TCR beta chain with its context. J gave up 0 bases and V 5 bases, and 15 bases lay outside the gene matches. Germline V lookup: CDR1 SGHVS, CDR2 FQNEAQ. The CDR3 loop spans 21 amino acids. The sample is drawn from a study of blood T cell repertoires in COVID-19. Sequencing was performed with immunoSEQ multiplex PCR; in TCRdb, only in-frame clones are kept and a portion is missing. The sample has a few hundred thousand clones, 80% to 90% seen once. The chain carries TRBV7-8 and TRBJ2-1; 14 bases agree with TRBD2. Sequencing was done on a sample of PBMCs or T cells enriched from blood (not recorded which). This TCR came from a man aged 25 to 45 in a cohort exposed to, infected with or recovered from COVID-19 (not recorded which). The CDR3 DNA reads TGTGCCAGCAGCCATAGACGTGGACTAGCGGGAGGTCCTGGCTCCTACAATGAGCAGTTCTTC. Its translation: CASSHRRGLAGGPGSYNEQFF.